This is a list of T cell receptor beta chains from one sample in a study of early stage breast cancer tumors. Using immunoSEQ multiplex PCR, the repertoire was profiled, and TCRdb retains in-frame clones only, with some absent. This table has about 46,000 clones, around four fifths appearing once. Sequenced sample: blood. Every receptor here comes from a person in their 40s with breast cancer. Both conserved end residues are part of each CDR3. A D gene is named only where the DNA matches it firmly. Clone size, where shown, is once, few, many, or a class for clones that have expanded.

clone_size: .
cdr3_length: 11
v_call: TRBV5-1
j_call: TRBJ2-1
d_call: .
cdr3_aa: CASSLYNEQFF
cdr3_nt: TGCGCCAGCAGCCTCTACAATGAGCAGTTCTTC

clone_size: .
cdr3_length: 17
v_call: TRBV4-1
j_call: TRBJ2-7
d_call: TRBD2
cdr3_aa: CASSQDPGVAGAHEQYF
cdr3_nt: TGCGCCAGCAGCCAAGATCCAGGAGTAGCGGGAGCCCACGAGCAGTACTTC

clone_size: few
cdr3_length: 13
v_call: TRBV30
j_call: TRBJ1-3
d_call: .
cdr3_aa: CAWSAASGNTIYF
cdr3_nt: TGTGCCTGGAGTGCGGCTTCTGGAAACACCATATATTTT

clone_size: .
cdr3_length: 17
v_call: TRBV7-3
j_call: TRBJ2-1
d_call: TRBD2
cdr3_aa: CASSYKAGASGRVEQFF
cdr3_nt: TGTGCCAGCAGCTACAAAGCTGGGGCTAGCGGGAGGGTCGAGCAGTTCTTC

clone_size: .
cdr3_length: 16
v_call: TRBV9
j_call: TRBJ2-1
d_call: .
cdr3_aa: CASSVGVSGGYNEQFF
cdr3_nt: TGTGCCAGCAGCGTAGGGGTTAGCGGAGGCTACAATGAGCAGTTCTTC

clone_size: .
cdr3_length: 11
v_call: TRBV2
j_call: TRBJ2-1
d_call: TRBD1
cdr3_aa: CANAGGNEQFF
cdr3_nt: TGTGCCAACGCAGGGGGCAATGAGCAGTTCTTC

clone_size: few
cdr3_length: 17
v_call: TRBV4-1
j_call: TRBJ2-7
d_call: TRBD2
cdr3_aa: CASSQDPGLAGGFEQYF
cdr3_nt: TGCGCCAGCAGCCAGGACCCGGGACTAGCGGGAGGGTTTGAGCAGTACTTC

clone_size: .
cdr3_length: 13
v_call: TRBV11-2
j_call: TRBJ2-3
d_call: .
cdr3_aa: CASSLTVPDTQYF
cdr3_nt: TGTGCCAGCAGCTTAACTGTCCCAGATACGCAGTATTTT

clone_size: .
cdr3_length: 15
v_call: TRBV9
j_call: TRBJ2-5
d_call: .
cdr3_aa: CASSLRGTFSETQYF
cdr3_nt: TGTGCCAGCAGCCTCCGCGGGACTTTTAGTGAGACCCAGTACTTC

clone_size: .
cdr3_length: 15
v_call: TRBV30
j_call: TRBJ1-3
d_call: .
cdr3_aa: CAWSVPGASGNTIYF
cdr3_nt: TGTGCCTGGAGTGTACCGGGGGCCTCTGGAAACACCATATATTTT

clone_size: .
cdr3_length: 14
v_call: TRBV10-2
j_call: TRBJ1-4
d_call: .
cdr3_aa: CASSGGATNEKLFF
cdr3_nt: TGCGCCAGCAGCGGGGGGGCAACTAATGAAAAACTGTTTTTT

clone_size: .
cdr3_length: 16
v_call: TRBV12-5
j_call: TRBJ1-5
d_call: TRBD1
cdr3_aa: CASGLRTGGMRQPQHF
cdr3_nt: TGTGCTAGTGGCCTCCGCACAGGGGGCATGCGTCAGCCCCAGCATTTT

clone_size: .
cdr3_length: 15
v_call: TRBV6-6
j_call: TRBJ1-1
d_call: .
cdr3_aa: CASRPNREYDTEAFF
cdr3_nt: TGTGCCAGCAGACCAAACAGGGAGTATGACACTGAAGCTTTCTTT

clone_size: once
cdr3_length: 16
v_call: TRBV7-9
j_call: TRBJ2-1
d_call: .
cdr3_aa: CASSPLEGEPANEQFF
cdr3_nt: TGTGCCAGCAGCCCTCTAGAGGGGGAGCCCGCCAATGAGCAGTTCTTC

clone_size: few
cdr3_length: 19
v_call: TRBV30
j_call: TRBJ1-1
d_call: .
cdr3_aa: CAWTTSRTLGPKANTEAFF
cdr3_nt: TGTGCCTGGACAACCTCCCGAACCCTCGGACCCAAGGCGAACACTGAAGCTTTCTTT

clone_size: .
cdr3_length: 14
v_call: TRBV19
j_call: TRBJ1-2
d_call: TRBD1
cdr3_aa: CASLSGTGGYGYTF
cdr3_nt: TGTGCCAGCCTCTCCGGGACAGGAGGCTATGGCTACACCTTC

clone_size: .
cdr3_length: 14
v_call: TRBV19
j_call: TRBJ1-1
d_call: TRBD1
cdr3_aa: CASRNRGGNTEAFF
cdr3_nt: TGTGCCAGTAGAAACAGGGGGGGTAACACTGAAGCTTTCTTT

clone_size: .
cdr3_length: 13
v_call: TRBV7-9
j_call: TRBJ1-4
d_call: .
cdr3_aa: CASSPITPEKLFF
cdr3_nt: TGTGCCAGCAGCCCGATTACACCTGAAAAACTGTTTTTT

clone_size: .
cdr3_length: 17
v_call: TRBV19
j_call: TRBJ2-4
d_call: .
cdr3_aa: CASSIVEDPLAKNIQYF
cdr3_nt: TGTGCCAGTAGTATAGTAGAAGACCCTCTAGCCAAAAACATTCAGTACTTC

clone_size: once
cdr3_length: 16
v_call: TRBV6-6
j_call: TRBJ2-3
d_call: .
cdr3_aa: CASSYSRLLSTDTQYF
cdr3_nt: TGTGCCAGCAGTTACTCGCGACTCCTTAGCACAGATACGCAGTATTTT